Each of the 20 T cell receptor beta chains below was sequenced from the same sample in a study of CD4+ T cells in melanoma. Profiled with immunoSEQ multiplex PCR; TCRdb holds only in-frame clones, not every one. The table has more than 9,000 clones, around 63% seen once. The specimen was cells from a culture (not recorded whether cultured in vitro). The receptors come from a human donor with melanoma.

The chain couples TRBV29-1 to TRBJ2-5; 12 nucleotides agree with TRBD2. Trimming at V came to 7 bases and at J to 4 bases, leaving 4 bases not matched to a gene. This CDR3 region has 13 residues. CDR1 is SQVTM, CDR2 ANQGSEA, per germline. The CDR3 here is CSAVTSGGETQYF. The CDR3, as DNA: TGCAGCGCTGTGACTAGCGGGGGAGAGACCCAGTACTTC.

The chain carries TRBV5-4 and TRBJ1-2; D gene uncertain. The CDR3 has 13 amino acids. Between the trimmed V and J ends, which lost 1 base and 6 bases, there was a span of 10 bases. CDR1 is SGHNT and CDR2 is YYREEE in the germline V gene (reference sequence). CDR3 DNA sequence: TGTGCCAGCAGCTTGCCTGGAAGGGATGGCTACACCTTC. This gives the protein CASSLPGRDGYTF.

The V and J genes are TRBV10-3 and TRBJ2-3; the D is unclear. This CDR3 contains 15 residues. The germline V gene has CDR1 ENHRY and CDR2 SYGVKD. Trimming left V 1 base short and J 0 bases short, with 8 bases between. CDR3: CAISEYGFSTDTQYF. In nucleotides, the CDR3 is TGTGCCATCAGTGAGTACGGATTTAGCACAGATACGCAGTATTTT.

As for this clone: The same CDR3 can be traced to other DNA sequences in this sample. The genes are TRBV28 and TRBJ1-2; no firm D call. Germline assignment: CDR1 MDHEN and CDR2 SYDVKM. This CDR3 is 12 amino acids long. V dropped 2 bases and J dropped 5 bases, with 6 bases sitting between them. CDR3 residues: CASSLRLYGYTF. The CDR3 DNA reads as TGTGCCAGCAGTTTAAGATTATATGGCTACACCTTC.

This chain connects TRBV2 to TRBJ1-1; possibly TRBD1 for D (5 bases). V lost 6 bases and J 8 bases, leaving 13 bases between the germline ends. This CDR3 has 12 amino acids. Germline V gene data show CDR1 as SNHLY and CDR2 as FYNNEI. The CDR3 DNA reads as TGTGCCAGCAGAGGGGACTTCCTAGAAGCTTTCTTT. As protein: CASRGDFLEAFF.

CDR3 DNA: TGCGCCAGCAGTGAACGGGGACTAGCGGGTGGGGAGCTGTTTTTT. It is translated as CASSERGLAGGELFF. The chain recombines TRBV10-2 with TRBJ2-2; 12 nucleotides align to TRBD2. Germline CDR1 and CDR2: WSHSY and SAAADI. There are 15 residues in the CDR3. V was pared by 3 bases and J by 8 bases, with 4 bases of the junction left unmatched.

The rearrangement uses TRBV14 and TRBJ2-2; weak D call: TRBD2 (5 bases). V was trimmed by 3 bases and J by 6 bases, leaving 8 bases between them. This CDR3 is 13 amino acids long. Germline V lookup: CDR1 SGHDN, CDR2 FVKESK. The CDR3 coding sequence is TGTGCCAGCAGCCAGCGAGCGGCCGGGGAGCTGTTTTTT. It codes for CASSQRAAGELFF.

V usage is TRBV13 and J usage is TRBJ1-2; unclear D gene. V was trimmed by 1 base and J by 3 bases, leaving 6 bases between them. CDR3 length: 13 residues. CDR1 and CDR2 (germline): PRHDT, FYEKMQ (reference sequence). The CDR3, as DNA: TGTGCCAGCAGCTTAGTGGGGTACTATGGCTACACCTTC. Encoded protein: CASSLVGYYGYTF. Combining the CDR3 with reference TRBV13 and TRBJ1-2 gives the whole variable domain AAGVIQSPRHLIKEKRETATLKCYPIPRHDTVYWYQQGPGQDPQFLISFYEKMQSDKGSIPDRFSAQQFSDYHSELNMSSLELGDSALYFCASSLVGYYGYTFGSGTRLTVV.

The V gene is TRBV7-8, the J gene TRBJ1-1; D gene ambiguous. CDR3 length equals 13 residues. CDR1 SGHVS and CDR2 FQNEAQ come from the germline V gene. Trimming left V 6 bases short and J 5 bases short, with 13 bases between. The CDR3 loop reads CASSNEVGTEAFF. CDR3 nucleotide sequence: TGTGCCAGCAGTAACGAGGTTGGAACTGAAGCTTTCTTT.

The chain has TRBV19 and TRBJ2-1, with 7 bases aligning to TRBD2. V lost 5 bases and J lost 9; bases outside the gene matches: 16. Germline V lookup: CDR1 LNHDA, CDR2 SQIVND (reference sequence). This CDR3 spans 16 amino acids. In DNA form, the CDR3 reads TGTGCCAGTAGTGAACCGGGACTATGGGGCTCCAGTGAGCAGTTCTTC. Translating it yields CASSEPGLWGSSEQFF.

J is TRBJ1-6 and V is TRBV2; no clear D gene. Trimming removed 6 bases at V and 9 bases at J, with 21 bases between. Germline CDR1 is SNHLY and CDR2 is FYNNEI. This CDR3 comprises 16 residues. This CDR3 reads CASSVDRAGEGSPLHF. The DNA of the CDR3 is TGTGCCAGCAGCGTGGACCGAGCCGGAGAGGGTTCACCCCTCCACTTT.

This clone was seen only once. The chain employs TRBV19 and TRBJ1-1; 9 bases are shared with TRBD1. CDR1 is LNHDA and CDR2 is SQIVND in the germline V gene (reference sequence). V shed 3 bases, J shed 4 bases, and the junction held 6 bases outside the gene matches. This CDR3 region has 15 residues. The DNA for the CDR3 is TGTGCCAGTAGTATCCCTACAGGGGGCGGCACTGAAGCTTTCTTT. Amino acids: CASSIPTGGGTEAFF.

V is TRBV19 and J is TRBJ1-4, with a weak D call TRBD1 (5 bases). This CDR3 has 13 residues. V lost 9 bases and J 2 bases, leaving 10 bases between the germline ends. Germline V gene sequence: CDR1 LNHDA, CDR2 SQIVND (reference sequence). In nucleotides, the CDR3 is TGTGCCAGCCGTGCAGGGACTAATGAAAAACTGTTTTTT. As protein: CASRAGTNEKLFF.

A few counts support this clone. CDR3 residues: CASSLGLGRNTEAFF. In DNA form, the CDR3 reads TGTGCCAGCAGCTTAGGACTAGGGAGGAACACTGAAGCTTTCTTT. V usage is TRBV7-9 and J usage is TRBJ1-1; no firm D call. The germline gives CDR1 SEHNR, CDR2 FQNEAQ (reference sequence). The CDR3 is made up of 15 amino acids. Trimming stripped 1 base from V and 1 base from J, with 10 bases between.

The CDR3 protein is CASGQKMNTEAFF. The CDR3 DNA is TGTGCTAGTGGACAGAAAATGAACACTGAAGCTTTCTTT. This chain joins TRBV12-5 and TRBJ1-1; D is unclear. CDR3 size: 13 residues. In germline, CDR1 is LGHNT, CDR2 FRNRAP. With 6 bases removed from V and 0 bases from J, the gap between germline ends came to 8 bases.

This clone is large (0.1 to 1%) in the sample. The chain employs TRBV10-2 and TRBJ1-1; 8 bases map to TRBD1. The V gene's germline CDR1 is WSHSY and CDR2 SAAADI. Trimming took 5 bases from V and 4 from J; bases not matched to a gene: 6. The CDR3 loop spans 14 amino acids. The CDR3 loop is CASSRQGSGTEAFF. The CDR3 DNA reads as TGCGCCAGCAGTAGACAGGGGAGTGGCACTGAAGCTTTCTTT.

The chain combines TRBV15 with TRBJ1-1; 8 nucleotides match TRBD1. V lost 0 bases to trimming and J lost 3 bases; unmatched junction nucleotides: 6. From germline, CDR1 is LNHNV and CDR2 YYDKDF (reference sequence). The CDR3 is 16 residues long. CDR3 sequence (DNA): TGTGCCACCAGCAGAGAGACAGGGGCCAGGTACACTGAAGCTTTCTTT. Its protein is CATSRETGARYTEAFF.

The rearrangement joins TRBV5-1 to TRBJ2-1; D is unresolved. V lost 2 bases and J 3 bases, leaving 9 bases between the germline ends. This CDR3 has 14 residues. Germline CDR1 SGHRS, CDR2 YFSETQ. CDR3 residues: CASSLLMDYNEQFF. CDR3 coding DNA: TGCGCCAGCAGCTTACTCATGGACTACAATGAGCAGTTCTTC.

This clone was observed a handful of times. The chain carries TRBV7-8 and TRBJ1-5; a weak D match, TRBD1 (5 bases). CDR3 length: 15 residues. Between the trimmed V and J ends, which lost 1 base and 4 bases, there was a span of 11 bases. The V gene's germline CDR1 is SGHVS and CDR2 FQNEAQ. The CDR3 DNA reads as TGTGCCAGCAGCTTAGTGGGGGTACGGAATCAGCCCCAGCATTTT. It is translated as CASSLVGVRNQPQHF.

V gene TRBV7-8 combines with J gene TRBJ2-3; D not certain. Trimming stripped 5 bases from V and 6 bases from J, with 12 bases between. Germline V CDR1 and CDR2: SGHVS, FQNEAQ. This CDR3 region has 13 residues. The CDR3 here is CASSPSFADTQYF. The CDR3 DNA is TGTGCCAGCAGCCCCTCGTTTGCGGATACGCAGTATTTT.